This TCR beta chain was found in a study of blood T cell repertoires in COVID-19. For the study at large: Samples of COVID-19 (acute and convalescent) were obtained from the United States, Italy and Spain. In each case, the material was cDNA or gDNA derived from T cells, B-cell-depleted T cells, or PBMCs.

As handled by the study authors: The assay estimated nucleated cells by amplifying reference gene primers. Sequencing was performed with immunoSEQ multiplex PCR; in TCRdb, only in-frame clones are kept and a portion is missing. V and J calls and clone size come straight from that table; D and trimming were deduced from the DNA. Counted here are roughly 100,000 clones, approximately 80% occurring once; the ten biggest clones make up roughly 4%. This CDR3 spans 16 amino acids. The junction had 5 bases not matched to a gene; V was cut back by 1 base and J by 4 bases. CDR1 and CDR2 from the germline V gene are SGHTA and FQGNSA.

The receptor comes from a man aged 55-75 years with acute or convalescent COVID-19. The sample was peripheral blood. V gene TRBV7-2 combines with J gene TRBJ2-1; 9 positions match TRBD2. CDR3 residues: CASSLVGTSSYNEQFF. CDR3 nucleotides: TGTGCCAGCAGCTTAGTGGGGACTAGCTCATACAATGAGCAGTTCTTC.